A single sample gave rise to the 17 T cell receptor beta chains below, sequenced in a study of breast tumors, draining lymph nodes, adjacent tissues. Samples came from axillary lymph nodes draining the breast cancer. TCRdb re-analysed the multiplex PCR reads in MiXCR, keeping a single row per CDR3 protein. The sample lists 150,000 to 200,000 distinct CDR3 sequences; 30% to 35% were seen once. The sample consisted of axillary lymph node tissue. The receptor source for this set is a female donor with breast cancer. Some clones in this sample may be carry-over from other donors' samples.

V and J are TRBV7-3 and TRBJ1-6; no clear D gene. The germline gives CDR1 SGHTA, CDR2 FQGTGA. Trimming cost V 0 bases and J 8 bases, with 5 bases left between them. The CDR3 totals 13 residues. The CDR3 is CASSLTADSPLHF. The CDR3 nucleotides read TGTGCCAGCAGCTTAACGGCGGATTCACCCCTCCACTTT.

The J gene is TRBJ1-1, the V gene TRBV29-1, with D possibly TRBD1 on 5 matching bases. Germline V lookup: CDR1 SQVTM, CDR2 ANQGSEA. This CDR3 is built from 13 residues. Trimming left V 3 bases short and J 6 bases short, with 14 bases between. CDR3 bases: TGCAGCGTTGATGAGGGGATAGTGTCTGAAGCTTTCTTT. Residues: CSVDEGIVSEAFF.

For this clonotype: A read error may explain this, as a much larger clone is one base away. The DNA for the CDR3 is TGTGCCAGTCAGGGGCACCGGACTGTCTCCCACAATGAGCAGTTCTTC. It specifies CASQGHRTVSHNEQFF. The genes are TRBV19 and TRBJ2-1; D possibly corresponds to TRBD1 (6 bases). This CDR3 has 16 residues. Germline V gene data show CDR1 as LNHDA and CDR2 as SQIVND (reference sequence).

In this sample, this clonotype turned up a few times. This chain joins TRBV19 and TRBJ2-1; D not certain. Germline assignment: CDR1 LNHDA and CDR2 SQIVND (reference sequence). V was trimmed by 0 bases and J by 7 bases, leaving 16 bases between them. The CDR3 consists of 16 residues. For the CDR3, the DNA is TGTGCCAGTAGTATAGATCACGCCCCCTCGAGGAATGAGCAGTTCTTC. It is translated as CASSIDHAPSRNEQFF.

This clonotype was found many times. This chain connects TRBV12-5 to TRBJ1-2; 7 bases are a match to TRBD1. The trim removed 0 bases at V and 2 bases at J, leaving 6 bases unmatched. This CDR3 is built from 16 residues. The germline CDR1 and CDR2 sequences are LGHNT and FRNRAP. DNA of the CDR3: TGTGCTAGTGGTTTGGTACCGTCAGGGGGAAACTATGGCTACACCTTC. Its protein product is CASGLVPSGGNYGYTF.

The chain links TRBV9 to TRBJ1-4; no clear D. This CDR3 spans 17 amino acids. The ends were cut back, 2 bases at V and 6 bases at J, with 20 bases in the middle. Germline CDR1 reads SGDLS; CDR2 reads YYNGEE. The CDR3 here is CASSVEGGMDGDEKLFF. The CDR3 coding sequence is TGTGCCAGCAGCGTTGAAGGAGGAATGGACGGGGATGAAAAACTGTTTTTT. Using reference TRBV9 and TRBJ1-4 for the parts outside the CDR3, the full variable domain is DSGVTQTPKHLITATGQRVTLRCSPRSGDLSVYWYQQSLDQGLQFLIQYYNGEERAKGNILERFSAQQFPDLHSELNLSSLELGDSALYFCASSVEGGMDGDEKLFFGSGTQLSVL.

On this clonotype: One junction end disagrees with the germline gene, perhaps due to a read error. The chain has TRBV4-1 and TRBJ1-3, with TRBD1 as a possible D gene (6 bases). The CDR3 spans 17 residues. Germline CDR1 and CDR2: MGHRA and YSYEKL. The CDR3 region is CASSRGRRPRGGNTIYF. The DNA of the CDR3 is TGTGCCAGCAGCCGGGGGAGGCGTCCTAGGGGGGGAAACACCATATATTTT.

This clonotype showed up many times. The chain uses TRBV20-1 and TRBJ2-2; D possibly corresponds to TRBD2 (6 bases). With 0 bases removed from V and 0 bases from J, the gap between germline ends came to 14 bases. This CDR3 region has 17 residues. Germline V gives CDR1 DFQATT, CDR2 SNEGSKA (reference sequence). Here the CDR3 reads CSARDILAGSNTGELFF. The CDR3 DNA reads as TGCAGTGCTAGAGATATCTTGGCGGGATCGAACACCGGGGAGCTGTTTTTT.

This clonotype appeared many times. The gene calls are TRBV6-5 and TRBJ1-2; no reliable D call. The CDR3 has 13 residues. Trimming cost V 0 bases and J 12 bases, with 14 bases left between them. Germline V gene data show CDR1 as MNHEY and CDR2 as SVGAGI. CDR3 nucleotide sequence: TGTGCCAGCAGTTACTCTAGGACGGACGAGGACACCTTC. This gives the protein CASSYSRTDEDTF.

The gene calls are TRBV11-3 and TRBJ2-1; a possible D gene is TRBD2 (5 bases). Germline CDR1 and CDR2: SGHNT and YENEEA. Trimming left V 9 bases short and J 9 bases short, with 18 bases between. CDR3 length: 13 residues. In DNA, the CDR3 is TGTGCCAGTAGTATAAGGGCGGGCACTGAGCAGTTCTTC. Protein sequence: CASSIRAGTEQFF.

The V gene is TRBV20-1, the J gene TRBJ1-4, with a tentative D call TRBD1 (5 bases). V lost 3 bases to trimming and J lost 2 bases, with 16 bases between them. In germline, CDR1 is DFQATT, CDR2 SNEGSKA (reference sequence). This CDR3 comprises 16 residues. The CDR3 DNA reads as TGCAGTGCTAGCCCCATTAGCGGGGGGACTAATGAAAAACTGTTTTTT. It is translated as CSASPISGGTNEKLFF.

For the CDR3, the DNA is TGTTCTAGCAGTTTAACTTTCACCGGGGAGCTGTTTTTT. Translating it yields CSSSLTFTGELFF. V gene TRBV6-6 combines with J gene TRBJ2-2, with D tentatively TRBD2 (5 bases). Germline V lookup: CDR1 MNHNY, CDR2 SVGAGI (reference sequence). This CDR3 is built from 13 residues.

Remarks on this clonotype: This may come from a read error, since a much larger clone is one base off. The CDR3, as DNA: TGTGCCAGCAGGCAAGCGGCCTACAATGAGCAGTTCTTC. Translation gives CASRQAAYNEQFF. This chain links TRBV6-6 with TRBJ2-1; possibly TRBD2 for D (5 bases). V lost 6 bases and J 2 bases, leaving 8 bases between the germline ends. CDR1 and CDR2 from the germline V gene are MNHNY and SVGAGI (reference sequence). The CDR3 covers 13 residues.

This clonotype was counted many times. The rearrangement links TRBV19 to TRBJ1-2, with D possibly matching TRBD1 (5 bases). The V gene lost 1 base and the J gene lost 6 bases, with 15 bases spanning the gap. CDR1 and CDR2 from the germline V gene are LNHDA and SQIVND (reference sequence). This CDR3 spans 15 amino acids. For the CDR3, the DNA is TGTGCCAGTAGTATAGGCGAGGGACTCAGAGATGGCTACACCTTC. Residues: CASSIGEGLRDGYTF.

On this clonotype itself: This may stem from a read error, because a much larger clone lies one nucleotide away. Without the conserved terminal phenylalanine or tryptophan, this CDR3 likely stems from a read error. The chain links TRBV19 to TRBJ2-6; 7 nucleotides agree with TRBD1. The CDR3 length is 16 residues. Germline V lookup: CDR1 LNHDA, CDR2 SQIVND (reference sequence). Losses at the gene ends were 7 bases for V and 2 bases for J; bases not matched to a gene: 8. The chain's CDR3 is CASNPTDRAGANVLTS. CDR3 coding DNA: TGTGCCAGTAACCCGACCGACAGGGCTGGGGCCAACGTCCTGACTTCC.

The sample holds many counts of this clonotype. The chain uses TRBV20-1 and TRBJ2-1, with 8 positions matching TRBD2. Germline V gene data show CDR1 as DFQATT and CDR2 as SNEGSKA (reference sequence). V dropped 6 bases and J dropped 6; count of bases not matched to a gene: 10. The CDR3 runs 14 residues. The CDR3 reads CSAPRVAGFNEQFF. CDR3 coding DNA: TGCAGTGCCCCTCGGGTAGCGGGGTTCAATGAGCAGTTCTTC.

V usage is TRBV5-1 and J usage is TRBJ1-1, with 7 bases matching TRBD1. This CDR3 comprises 16 residues. V was pared by 2 bases and J by 5 bases, with 12 bases of the junction left unmatched. Germline V CDR1 and CDR2: SGHRS, YFSETQ. CDR3 DNA: TGCGCCAGCAGCTTACCACAGGGGTTGGACAAAACTGAAGCTTTCTTT. Amino acids: CASSLPQGLDKTEAFF.